A single sample gave rise to the 11 T cell receptor beta chains below, sequenced in a study of monozygotic twins with cystic fibrosis. Clones were sequenced by immunoSEQ multiplex PCR, and TCRdb holds only the in-frame ones, with some missing. The sample shows about 14,000 clones, roughly 84% of them seen only once. What was sequenced was blood. These receptors all stem from a boy aged 5-17 years with cystic fibrosis.

This clone was seen a few times. The genes are TRBV5-5 and TRBJ2-1, with 7 nucleotides matching TRBD2. J gave up 4 bases and V 4 bases, and 8 bases lay outside the gene matches. The germline gives CDR1 SGHKS, CDR2 YYEKEE (reference sequence). The CDR3 is 15 amino acids. This CDR3 reads CASSPRASGYNEQFF. For the CDR3, the DNA is TGTGCCAGCAGCCCTAGGGCTAGCGGTTACAATGAGCAGTTCTTC.

The rearrangement uses TRBV18 and TRBJ2-2; 7 positions match TRBD2. V shed 5 bases, J shed 4 bases, and the junction held 4 bases outside the gene matches. The CDR3 is made up of 14 amino acids. Germline V gene lookup returns CDR1 KGHSH and CDR2 LQKENI. The DNA of the CDR3 is TGTGCCAGCTCAAGGGGCGGGAGCACCGGGGAGCTGTTTTTT. It specifies CASSRGGSTGELFF.

The rearrangement joins TRBV19 to TRBJ2-7; 11 bases line up with TRBD2. This CDR3 region has 20 residues. CDR1 and CDR2 from the germline V gene are LNHDA and SQIVND (reference sequence). V was pared by 7 bases and J by 2 bases, with 22 bases of the junction left unmatched. CDR3 DNA: TGTGCCAGTACCTTAGGGTCAGGGACACGTTCACTAGCGGGAGCCTACGAGCAGTACTTC. Translated: CASTLGSGTRSLAGAYEQYF.

The chain uses TRBV19 and TRBJ1-2; D gene uncertain. V lost 6 bases, J lost 5 bases, and 7 bases lay in between. Germline loops: CDR1 LNHDA, CDR2 SQIVND (reference sequence). The CDR3 spans 11 residues. CDR3 in DNA: TGTGCCAGTAGAGCAGTTTATGGCTACACCTTC. Residues: CASRAVYGYTF.

The rearrangement links TRBV6-6 to TRBJ1-1, with 7 bases lining up with TRBD1. This CDR3 region has 13 residues. Trimming at V came to 0 bases and at J to 6 bases, leaving 1 base not matched to a gene. Per the germline V gene, CDR1 is MNHNY and CDR2 is SVGAGI (reference sequence). The chain's CDR3 is CASSYSGGAEAFF. In DNA form, the CDR3 reads TGTGCCAGCAGTTACTCAGGGGGCGCTGAAGCTTTCTTT.

V is TRBV13 and J is TRBJ2-2, with D perhaps TRBD1 (6 bases). Between the trimmed V and J ends, which lost 6 bases and 0 bases, there was a span of 14 bases. Germline V gene data show CDR1 as PRHDT and CDR2 as FYEKMQ (reference sequence). There are 16 residues in the CDR3. CDR3 sequence (DNA): TGTGCCAGCAGTCCACAGGGTTTTTCGAACACCGGGGAGCTGTTTTTT. This codes for CASSPQGFSNTGELFF.

V gene TRBV9 combines with J gene TRBJ1-1, with unresolved D. The V and J ends lost 3 bases and 1 base respectively, with 7 bases between them. Germline CDR1 is SGDLS and CDR2 is YYNGEE. CDR3 size: 13 residues. The CDR3 is CASSATTNTEAFF. CDR3 DNA: TGTGCCAGCAGCGCAACAACGAACACTGAAGCTTTCTTT.

The chain employs TRBV6-6 and TRBJ1-4; TRBD1 agrees at 9 bases. CDR3 length: 15 amino acids. Germline V CDR1 and CDR2: MNHNY, SVGAGI (reference sequence). Trimming at V came to 7 bases and at J to 9 bases, leaving 12 bases not matched to a gene. The CDR3 here is CASTPAGTGHKKLFF. DNA of the CDR3: TGTGCCAGCACACCAGCCGGGACAGGGCATAAAAAACTGTTTTTT.

The chain carries TRBV9 and TRBJ2-3; 11 bases are a match to TRBD2. The V segment lost 2 bases and the J segment 10 bases; nucleotides outside the gene matches: 3. This CDR3 has 13 residues. CDR1 is SGDLS and CDR2 is YYNGEE in the germline V gene. The DNA for the CDR3 is TGTGCCAGCAGCGTGACTAGCGGGGTGGCGCAGTATTTT. Translation gives CASSVTSGVAQYF.

DNA of the CDR3: TGCGCCAGCAGCCAAGAAGTGGCGGCTAGCGGGATCTACAATGAGCAGTTCTTC. Translated, it gives CASSQEVAASGIYNEQFF. The rearrangement uses TRBV4-1 and TRBJ2-1; TRBD2 agrees at 9 bases. Germline lookup yields CDR1 MGHRA and CDR2 YSYEKL. This CDR3 has 18 residues. V shed 0 bases and J 3 bases; nucleotides not matched to a gene: 9.

J is TRBJ2-1 and V is TRBV19; 7 bases align to TRBD1. The germline V gene encodes CDR1 LNHDA and CDR2 SQIVND (reference sequence). V dropped 5 bases and J dropped 4; count of bases not matched to a gene: 2. The CDR3 is made up of 13 amino acids. CDR3 bases: TGTGCCAGTAGTTTGGACAGGTACAATGAGCAGTTCTTC. Its protein is CASSLDRYNEQFF.